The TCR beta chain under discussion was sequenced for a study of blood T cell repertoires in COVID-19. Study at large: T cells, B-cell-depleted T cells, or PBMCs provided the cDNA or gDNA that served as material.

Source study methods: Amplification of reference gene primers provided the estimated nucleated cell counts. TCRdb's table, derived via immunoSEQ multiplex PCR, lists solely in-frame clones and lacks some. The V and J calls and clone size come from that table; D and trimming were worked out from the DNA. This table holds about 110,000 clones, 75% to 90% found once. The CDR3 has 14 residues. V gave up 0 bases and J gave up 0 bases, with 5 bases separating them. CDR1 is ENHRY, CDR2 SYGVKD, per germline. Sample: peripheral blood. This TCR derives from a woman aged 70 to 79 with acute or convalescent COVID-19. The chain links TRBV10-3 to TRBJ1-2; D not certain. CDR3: CAISESAPNYGYTF. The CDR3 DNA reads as TGTGCCATCAGTGAGTCGGCACCTAACTATGGCTACACCTTC.